The 18 T cell receptor beta chains reported below all come from one sample, sequenced in a study of blood T cell repertoires in COVID-19 (dated by TCRdb to the early 2020s). The library was generated by the immunoSEQ multiplex PCR assay. TCRdb provides this immuneACCESS table in a form limited to in-frame rearrangements. Some clones are lacking; in checked studies, under half of them reflect an unresolved V gene, and why the rest are absent is not known. Here the sample has over 120,000 clones; over 70% occur a single time. The biggest ten clones account for around 1.8% of the sample. Source material: peripheral blood. The receptors stem from a woman in her fifties or sixties with acute or convalescent COVID-19.

This clone was picked up one time. This chain joins TRBV6-5 and TRBJ2-1; 8 bases map to TRBD2. The trim removed 4 bases at V and 2 bases at J, leaving 4 bases unmatched. The germline gives CDR1 MNHEY, CDR2 SVGAGI. The CDR3 contains 15 residues. CDR3 DNA: TGTGCCAGCAGTTTCGGACTAGCAGCCTACAATGAGCAGTTCTTC. Protein: CASSFGLAAYNEQFF.

This clone was seen just once. The V gene is TRBV18, the J gene TRBJ1-2, with D perhaps matching TRBD1 (5 bases). CDR1 is KGHSH and CDR2 is LQKENI in the germline V gene. The CDR3 has 14 amino acids. V dropped 0 bases and J dropped 2 bases, with 7 bases sitting between them. The DNA for the CDR3 is TGTGCCAGCTCACCACCCGCAGGGAACTATGGCTACACCTTC. This encodes CASSPPAGNYGYTF.

The J gene is TRBJ1-2, the V gene TRBV3-1 (or the pseudogene TRBV3-2); D possibly corresponds to TRBD1 (5 bases). V lost 5 bases, J lost 7 bases, and 14 bases lay in between. Germline CDR1 is LGHDT and CDR2 is YNNKEL (reference sequence). CDR3 length: 13 residues. The DNA of the CDR3 is TGTGCCAGCAGCGATCCGGGACTCCTTGGCTACACCTTC. Translated: CASSDPGLLGYTF.

The table lists this clone with a count of one. This chain uses TRBV7-2 with TRBJ2-7; possible D gene TRBD2, 6 bases. Germline V CDR1 and CDR2: SGHTA, FQGNSA. This CDR3 region has 15 residues. Trimming removed 1 base at V and 2 bases at J, with 12 bases between. In nucleotides, the CDR3 is TGTGCCAGCAGCTTAGGTCCGGGAGTCCCCTACGAGCAGTACTTC. Protein sequence: CASSLGPGVPYEQYF.

The rearrangement links TRBV6-5 to TRBJ2-3, with 7 nucleotides matching TRBD1. With V trimmed by 10 bases and J by 3 bases, 10 bases remained unmatched. The CDR3 contains 14 residues. CDR1 is MNHEY, CDR2 SVGAGI, per germline. The chain's CDR3 is CATNRQGATDTQYF. CDR3 nucleotides: TGTGCCACAAATAGACAGGGTGCTACAGATACGCAGTATTTT.

Only one count was recorded for this clone. The same CDR3 arises from other DNA sequences in this sample as well. The rearrangement links TRBV6-5 to TRBJ1-2; D gene unclear. V lost 5 bases to trimming and J lost 5 bases, with 6 bases between them. This CDR3 is 11 amino acids long. Germline V gene lookup returns CDR1 MNHEY and CDR2 SVGAGI. This chain's CDR3 is CASSRGYGYTF. The CDR3 DNA is TGTGCCAGCAGTCGAGGGTATGGCTACACCTTC.

Only a few counts were recorded for this clone. This sequence joins TRBV5-1 and TRBJ2-1, with 13 bases matching TRBD2. Germline CDR1 reads SGHRS; CDR2 reads YFSETQ. The V gene end was trimmed by 3 bases and the J gene end by 6 bases; junction bases not matched to a gene: 6. The CDR3 runs 16 residues. CDR3 loop: CASSSGLAGNRNEQFF. The CDR3 DNA follows: TGCGCCAGCAGCTCGGGACTAGCGGGAAATCGCAATGAGCAGTTCTTC.

This chain uses TRBV3-1 (or the pseudogene TRBV3-2) with TRBJ2-3; D unresolved. CDR3 length equals 13 residues. V lost 6 bases to trimming and J lost 7 bases, with 14 bases between them. Per germline, CDR1 LGHDT and CDR2 YNNKEL (reference sequence). CDR3 amino acids: CASSLNTANTQYF. In nucleotides, the CDR3 is TGTGCCAGCAGTCTCAATACTGCCAATACGCAGTATTTT.

This chain connects TRBV27 to TRBJ2-1, with TRBD2 matching 13 bases. Germline assignment: CDR1 MNHEY and CDR2 SMNVEV (reference sequence). The CDR3 spans 15 residues. The V and J ends lost 2 bases and 13 bases, in that order; junction bases with no gene match: 8. The CDR3 spells CASSLTTSGRAGQFF. The CDR3, as DNA: TGTGCCAGCAGTTTAACTACTAGCGGGAGGGCCGGACAGTTCTTC.

The chain has TRBV5-1 and TRBJ1-2; 7 bases fit TRBD1. Looked up from germline, CDR1 is SGHRS and CDR2 is YFSETQ. J lost 3 bases, V lost 4 bases, and 6 bases had no gene match. The CDR3 runs to 14 residues. CDR3 nucleotides: TGCGCCAGCAGCGTAGGGGGCAGTGACTATGGCTACACCTTC. Amino acid sequence: CASSVGGSDYGYTF.

The CDR3 nucleotides read TGCGCCAGCAGCCAAGGAACAGTCACGGATACGCAGTATTTT. Amino acid sequence: CASSQGTVTDTQYF. The chain links TRBV4-1 to TRBJ2-3; no definite D call. Germline values: CDR1 MGHRA, CDR2 YSYEKL. The CDR3 runs 14 residues. Trimming removed 1 base at V and 6 bases at J, with 11 bases between.

This chain uses TRBV5-1 with TRBJ2-2; 11 bases map to TRBD2. The germline V gene encodes CDR1 SGHRS and CDR2 YFSETQ. The V segment lost 0 bases and the J segment 8 bases; nucleotides outside the gene matches: 3. The CDR3 length is 15 residues. CDR3 region: CASSLELAGVGELFF. CDR3 coding DNA: TGCGCCAGCAGCTTGGAACTAGCGGGAGTAGGGGAGCTGTTTTTT. Variable domain in full (rest from reference TRBV5-1 and TRBJ2-2): KAGVTQTPRYLIKTRGQQVTLSCSPISGHRSVSWYQQTPGQGLQFLFEYFSETQRNKGNFPGRFSGRQFSNSRSEMNVSTLELGDSALYLCASSLELAGVGELFFGEGSRLTVL.

V and J are TRBV3-1 (or the pseudogene TRBV3-2) and TRBJ1-3, with D perhaps matching TRBD1 (6 bases). Trimming stripped 4 bases from V and 5 bases from J, with 12 bases between. Germline loops: CDR1 LGHDT, CDR2 YNNKEL (reference sequence). The CDR3 totals 14 residues. The CDR3 is CASSLRTDRNTIYF. The CDR3, as DNA: TGTGCCAGCAGCCTTCGGACAGATAGAAACACCATATATTTT.

In DNA, the CDR3 is TGTGCCAGCATCGACCTGGACTACCCCTACAATGAGCAGTTCTTC. It is translated as CASIDLDYPYNEQFF. This rearrangement joins TRBV7-9 to TRBJ2-1, with D perhaps TRBD2 (6 bases). CDR1 and CDR2 (germline): SEHNR, FQNEAQ (reference sequence). The V and J ends lost 7 bases and 2 bases respectively, with 15 bases between them. CDR3 length equals 15 residues.

The chain combines TRBV19 with TRBJ2-6; D may be TRBD1 (6 bases). V was cut by 7 bases and J by 0 bases, with 13 bases left in between. CDR3 length: 16 residues. In germline, CDR1 is LNHDA, CDR2 SQIVND (reference sequence). The CDR3 nucleotides read TGTGCCAGTAAGCCAGGGGCAAGCTCTGGGGCCAACGTCCTGACTTTC. It is translated as CASKPGASSGANVLTF.

The rearrangement links TRBV18 to TRBJ1-5, with D possibly matching TRBD1 (5 bases). The CDR3 has 15 residues. The V and J ends lost 6 bases and 2 bases respectively, with 14 bases between them. Germline V gene sequence: CDR1 KGHSH, CDR2 LQKENI. The CDR3: CASSAGRDGNQPQHF. The CDR3 DNA reads as TGTGCCAGCTCGGCGGGGAGGGACGGCAATCAGCCCCAGCATTTT.

V is TRBV28 and J is TRBJ1-3; TRBD1 is a possible D gene (5 bases). The CDR3 runs 15 residues. Germline assignment: CDR1 MDHEN and CDR2 SYDVKM. V shed 2 bases and J shed 3 bases, with 11 bases lying between them. CDR3 region: CASSLVRVDGNTIYF. CDR3 nucleotide sequence: TGTGCCAGCAGTTTAGTCAGGGTAGATGGAAACACCATATATTTT.

This chain joins TRBV7-9 and TRBJ2-2; 8 bases line up with TRBD2. The CDR3 spans 17 residues. Germline CDR1 reads SEHNR; CDR2 reads FQNEAQ (reference sequence). Trimming took 1 base from V and 7 from J; bases not matched to a gene: 11. DNA of the CDR3: TGTGCCAGCAGCTTAGGGCAAGCGGGAGTGATCGACGGGGAGCTGTTTTTT. This encodes CASSLGQAGVIDGELFF.